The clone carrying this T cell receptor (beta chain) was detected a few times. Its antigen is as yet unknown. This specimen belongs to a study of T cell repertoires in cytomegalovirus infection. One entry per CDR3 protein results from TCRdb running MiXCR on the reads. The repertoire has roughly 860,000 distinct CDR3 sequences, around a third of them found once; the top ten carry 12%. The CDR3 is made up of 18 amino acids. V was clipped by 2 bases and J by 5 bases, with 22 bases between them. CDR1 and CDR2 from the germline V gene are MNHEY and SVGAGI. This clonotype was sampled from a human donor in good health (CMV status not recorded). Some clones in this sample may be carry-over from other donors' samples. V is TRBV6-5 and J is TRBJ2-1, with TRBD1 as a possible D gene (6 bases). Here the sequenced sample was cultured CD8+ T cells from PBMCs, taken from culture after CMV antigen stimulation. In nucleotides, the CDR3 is TGTGCCAGCAGTTACAAAGGGACAACACTCCACCTAGACAATGAGCAGTTCTTC. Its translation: CASSYKGTTLHLDNEQFF.